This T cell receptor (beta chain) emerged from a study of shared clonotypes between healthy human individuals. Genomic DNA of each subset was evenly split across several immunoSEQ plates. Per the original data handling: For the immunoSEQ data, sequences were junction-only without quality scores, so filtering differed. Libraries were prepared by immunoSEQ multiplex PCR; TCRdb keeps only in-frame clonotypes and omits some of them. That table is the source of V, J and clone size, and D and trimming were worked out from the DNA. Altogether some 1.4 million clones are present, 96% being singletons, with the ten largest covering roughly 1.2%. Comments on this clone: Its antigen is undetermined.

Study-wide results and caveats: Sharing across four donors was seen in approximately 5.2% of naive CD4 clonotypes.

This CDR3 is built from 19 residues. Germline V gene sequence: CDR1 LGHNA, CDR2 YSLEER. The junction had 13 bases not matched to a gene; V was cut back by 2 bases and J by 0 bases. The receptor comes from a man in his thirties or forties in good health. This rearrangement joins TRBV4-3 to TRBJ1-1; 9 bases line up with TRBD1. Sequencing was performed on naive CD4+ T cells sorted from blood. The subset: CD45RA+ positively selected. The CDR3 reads CASSQKLRTGVLLNTEAFF. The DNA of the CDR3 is TGCGCCAGCAGCCAAAAATTGAGGACAGGGGTATTGTTGAACACTGAAGCTTTCTTT.